This TCR beta chain was captured by sequencing in a study of beta chain features in type 1 diabetes. Findings of the study overall: Any HLA-type effect on TCRB rearrangement remained unresolved here.

As for this clone: Its antigen is not known.

Investigators reverse transcribed all isolated RNA, so they sequenced expressed TCRB transcripts. Reads averaged around 1.1 million for stem cell-like memory T cell samples. TCRdb's copy holds only in-frame clones and misses some; the assay was immunoSEQ multiplex PCR. The table records approximately 120,000 clones, 30% to 40% of them present only once. Blood was drawn once from each donor into heparinised tubes. The draws averaged approximately 110 mL. The sequencing sample was made of stem cell memory CD4+ T cells from blood. The source is a woman aged 18-29 years in good health.

This CDR3 reads CASSLWDRVHEQYF. CDR3 nucleotides: TGTGCCAGCAGTTTATGGGACAGAGTCCACGAGCAGTACTTC. V and J are TRBV28 and TRBJ2-7; a weak D match, TRBD1 (6 bases). Per germline, CDR1 MDHEN and CDR2 SYDVKM. This CDR3 spans 14 amino acids. V was trimmed by 0 bases and J by 5 bases, leaving 11 bases between them.